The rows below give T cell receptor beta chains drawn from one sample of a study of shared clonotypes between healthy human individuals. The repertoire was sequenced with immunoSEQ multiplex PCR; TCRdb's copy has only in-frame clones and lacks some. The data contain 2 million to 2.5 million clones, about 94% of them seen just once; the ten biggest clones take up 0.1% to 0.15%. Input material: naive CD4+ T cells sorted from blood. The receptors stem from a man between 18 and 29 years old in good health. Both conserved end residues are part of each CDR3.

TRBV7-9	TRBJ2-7	CASSPGGYSYEQYF
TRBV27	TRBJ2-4	CASKGLAGVLREENIQYF
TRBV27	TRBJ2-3	CASSPLAGTDTQYF
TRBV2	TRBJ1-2	CARTGYTF
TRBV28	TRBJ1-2	CASSRTGGGGYTF
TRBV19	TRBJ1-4	CASSTTGLGKKLFF
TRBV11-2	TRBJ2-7	CASSLAQGGSYEQYF
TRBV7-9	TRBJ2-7	CASSPEGWEQYF
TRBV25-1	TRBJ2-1	CASSGGQTLNEQFF
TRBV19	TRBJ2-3	CASSSAGGPSTDTQYF
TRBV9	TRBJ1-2	CASSVAGGGYTF
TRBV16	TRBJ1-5	CASSQGRNQPQHF
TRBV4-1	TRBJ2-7	CASSQLTAPAYEQYF
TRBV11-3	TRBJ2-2	CASSIRHRGNTGELFF
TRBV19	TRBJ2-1	CASSPRTSGYNEQFF
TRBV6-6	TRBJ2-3	CASSYVGTGLTDTQYF
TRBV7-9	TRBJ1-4	CASRPIDGNEKLFF
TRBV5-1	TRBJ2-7	CASSWSGDSYEQYF
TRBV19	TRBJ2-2	CATRDRGSANTGELFF
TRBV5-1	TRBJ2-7	CASSLTPSGEQYF